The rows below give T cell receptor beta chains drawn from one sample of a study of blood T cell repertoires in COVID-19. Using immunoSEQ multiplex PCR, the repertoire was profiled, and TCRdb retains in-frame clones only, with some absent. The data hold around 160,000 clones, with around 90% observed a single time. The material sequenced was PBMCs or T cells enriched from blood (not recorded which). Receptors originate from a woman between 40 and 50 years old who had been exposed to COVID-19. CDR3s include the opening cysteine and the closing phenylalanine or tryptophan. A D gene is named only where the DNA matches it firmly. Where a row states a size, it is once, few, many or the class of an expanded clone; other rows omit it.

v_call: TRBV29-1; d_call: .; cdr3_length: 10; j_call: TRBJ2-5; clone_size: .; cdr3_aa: CSALRETQYF; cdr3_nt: TGCAGCGCTCTGCGAGAGACCCAGTACTTC
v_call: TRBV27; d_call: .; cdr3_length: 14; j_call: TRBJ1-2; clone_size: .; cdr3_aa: CASSPRQSNYGYTF; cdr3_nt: TGTGCCAGCAGTCCTCGACAGAGTAACTATGGCTACACCTTC
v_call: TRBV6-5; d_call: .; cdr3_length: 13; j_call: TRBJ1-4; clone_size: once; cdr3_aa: CASRPGFSEKLFF; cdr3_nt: TGTGCCAGCCGCCCCGGGTTCAGTGAAAAACTGTTTTTT
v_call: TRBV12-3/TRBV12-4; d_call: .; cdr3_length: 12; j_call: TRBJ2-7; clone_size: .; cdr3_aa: CASSWGESEQYF; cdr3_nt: TGTGCCAGCAGTTGGGGGGAGAGCGAGCAGTACTTC
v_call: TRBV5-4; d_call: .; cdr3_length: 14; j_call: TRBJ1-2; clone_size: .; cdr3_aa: CASSLDNRNYGYTF; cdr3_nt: TGTGCCAGCAGCTTGGACAATCGTAACTATGGCTACACCTTC
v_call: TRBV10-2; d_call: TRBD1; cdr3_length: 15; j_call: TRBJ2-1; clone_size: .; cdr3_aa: CASSVLDRTYNEQFF; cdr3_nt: TGCGCCAGCAGTGTCTTGGACAGGACCTACAATGAGCAGTTCTTC
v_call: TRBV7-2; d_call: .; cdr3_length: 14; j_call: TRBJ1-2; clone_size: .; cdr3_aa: CASSLAGGSYGYTF; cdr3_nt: TGTGCCAGCAGCTTAGCGGGGGGGAGCTATGGCTACACCTTC
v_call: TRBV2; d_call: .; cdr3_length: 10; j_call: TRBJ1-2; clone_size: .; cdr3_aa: CASSDRRGTF; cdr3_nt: TGTGCCAGCAGTGACAGGCGGGGCACCTTC
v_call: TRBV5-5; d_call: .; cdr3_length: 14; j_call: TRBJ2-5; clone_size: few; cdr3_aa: CASILSSWQETQYF; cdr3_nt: TGTGCCAGCATCCTAAGCTCTTGGCAAGAGACCCAGTACTTC
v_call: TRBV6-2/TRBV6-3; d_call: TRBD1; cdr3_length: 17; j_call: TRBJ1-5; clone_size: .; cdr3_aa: CASSYSRDRPRDQPQHF; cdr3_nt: TGTGCCAGCAGTTACTCGCGGGACAGGCCCAGAGATCAGCCCCAGCATTTT
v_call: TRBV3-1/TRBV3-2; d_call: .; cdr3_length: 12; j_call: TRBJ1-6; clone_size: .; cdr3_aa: CASSQTDPPLHF; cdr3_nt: TGTGCCAGCAGCCAAACAGATCCACCCCTCCACTTT
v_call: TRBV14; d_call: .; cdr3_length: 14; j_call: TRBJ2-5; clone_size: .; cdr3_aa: CASSRRDWQETQYF; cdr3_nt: TGTGCCAGCAGCCGTCGGGACTGGCAAGAGACCCAGTACTTC
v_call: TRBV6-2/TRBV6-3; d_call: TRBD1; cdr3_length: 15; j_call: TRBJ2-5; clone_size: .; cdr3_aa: CASSYNAGGGRAQYF; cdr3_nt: TGTGCCAGCAGTTACAACGCAGGGGGCGGTAGGGCCCAGTACTTC
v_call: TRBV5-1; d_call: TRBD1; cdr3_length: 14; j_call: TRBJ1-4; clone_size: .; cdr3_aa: CASSLTGGNEKLFF; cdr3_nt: TGCGCCAGCAGCTTGACAGGGGGAAATGAAAAACTGTTTTTT
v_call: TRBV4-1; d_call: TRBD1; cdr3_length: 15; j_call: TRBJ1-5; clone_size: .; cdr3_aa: CASRAGQGNNQPQHF; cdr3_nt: TGCGCCAGCAGGGCGGGACAGGGCAACAATCAGCCCCAGCATTTT
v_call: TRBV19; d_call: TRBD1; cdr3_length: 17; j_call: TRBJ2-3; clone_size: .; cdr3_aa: CASSIVPQGAPTDTQYF; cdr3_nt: TGTGCCAGTAGTATAGTTCCACAGGGGGCGCCGACAGATACGCAGTATTTT